This TCR beta chain was profiled in a study of Tregs in tolerant kidney transplant recipients. Whole-study findings and limits: The small number of patients limits these findings pending further validation. Tregs expanded with activated donor B cells seemed most donor-specific. Biological reproducibility was not directly addressed in this study.

Sequencing used immunoSEQ multiplex PCR; TCRdb keeps in-frame clones, though not all of them. The sample has some 240,000 clones; roughly four fifths are singletons. Details on this clone: Its specificity is unknown.

The CDR3 consists of 13 residues. Trimming left V 2 bases short and J 2 bases short, with 6 bases between. The germline V gene has CDR1 SGHTA and CDR2 FQGNSA. The chain has TRBV7-2 and TRBJ2-5; D remains ambiguous. The receptor comes from a human donor in good health. Sample: CD4+ T cells from blood. CDR3 residues: CASSLKWQETQYF. The CDR3 DNA sequence: TGTGCCAGCAGCTTAAAATGGCAAGAGACCCAGTACTTC.